Below are 24 T cell receptor beta chains sequenced from a single sample in a study of brain metastases from non-small cell lung cancer. Here immunoSEQ multiplex PCR was the method, and the copy in TCRdb shows in-frame clones only, minus some. The sample gives about 2,500 clones, around 80% of which show up once; 39% is in the top ten. The sample consisted of tissue from a brain metastasis. The receptors come from a donor at least 40 years old with non-small cell lung cancer.

The chain is built from TRBV6-4 and TRBJ1-2; unclear D gene. V lost 7 bases, J lost 8 bases, and 17 bases lay in between. Germline CDR1 MRHNA, CDR2 SNTAGT. The CDR3 extends over 13 amino acids. The CDR3 reads CASNEGGRTGYTF. CDR3 coding DNA: TGTGCCAGCAATGAGGGAGGACGGACCGGCTACACCTTC.

The chain employs TRBV4-1 and TRBJ1-1; possibly TRBD1 for D (5 bases). The CDR3 spans 15 residues. Per the germline V gene, CDR1 is MGHRA and CDR2 is YSYEKL. Trimming cost V 0 bases and J 4 bases, with 12 bases left between them. The CDR3 sequence: CASSQDGTGGTEAFF. The CDR3 DNA sequence: TGCGCCAGCAGCCAAGACGGGACGGGGGGCACTGAAGCTTTCTTT.

The J gene is TRBJ1-4, the V gene TRBV6-4, with D uncertain. Trimming took 5 bases from V and 5 from J, leaving 9 bases between them. There are 13 residues in the CDR3. Germline CDR1 MRHNA, CDR2 SNTAGT. DNA for the CDR3: TGTGCCAGCAGTTCGCGCCCAAATGAAAAACTGTTTTTT. This encodes CASSSRPNEKLFF.

This clone has only a few counts. The chain is built from TRBV19 and TRBJ2-5; no reliable D call. The V end was cut by 3 bases, the J end by 2 bases, with 10 bases between. The germline gives CDR1 LNHDA, CDR2 SQIVND (reference sequence). CDR3 size: 14 residues. The CDR3 nucleotides read TGTGCCAGTAGTATTGGGTACGGACAAGAGACCCAGTACTTC. Protein product: CASSIGYGQETQYF.

The chain recombines TRBV20-1 with TRBJ2-7; D is undetermined. The CDR3 runs 13 residues. V was shortened by 3 bases and J by 0 bases, with 9 bases between the two germline ends. Germline CDR1 DFQATT, CDR2 SNEGSKA (reference sequence). This chain's CDR3 is CSASNSRSYEQYF. The CDR3 DNA is TGCAGTGCTAGTAACAGCCGCTCCTACGAGCAGTACTTC.

This clone came up once. The J gene is TRBJ2-5, the V gene TRBV7-7, with TRBD1 matching over 10 bases. Germline CDR1 reads SSHAT; CDR2 reads FNYEAQ (reference sequence). V lost 3 bases, J lost 4 bases, and 2 bases stayed unmatched. CDR3 length: 14 residues. DNA for the CDR3: TGTGCCAGCAGCTTCGGACAGGGGGGAGAGACCCAGTACTTC. It is translated as CASSFGQGGETQYF.

V is TRBV2 and J is TRBJ2-7, with D perhaps matching TRBD1 or TRBD2 (6 bases each). Germline V gene sequence: CDR1 SNHLY, CDR2 FYNNEI. CDR3 length equals 15 residues. V was pared by 4 bases and J by 0 bases, with 13 bases between. CDR3 amino acids: CASSATGGSSYEQYF. The CDR3 DNA reads TGTGCCAGCAGTGCGACAGGAGGGAGCTCCTACGAGCAGTACTTC. Full variable domain (missing parts from reference TRBV2 and TRBJ2-7): EPEVTQTPSHQVTQMGQEVILRCVPISNHLYFYWYRQILGQKVEFLVSFYNNEISEKSEIFDDQFSVERPDGSNFTLKIRSTKLEDSAMYFCASSATGGSSYEQYFGPGTRLTVT.

This clone was seen only once. The chain joins TRBV29-1 to TRBJ1-1, with D possibly TRBD1 on 5 matching bases. V was clipped by 3 bases and J by 4 bases, with 9 bases between them. This CDR3 has 12 amino acids. The germline V gene encodes CDR1 SQVTM and CDR2 ANQGSEA. The CDR3 protein is CSVDRVATEAFF. The CDR3 DNA reads TGCAGCGTTGACAGGGTGGCCACTGAAGCTTTCTTT.

The CDR3 reads CANGSQTGRYEQYF. The CDR3 DNA is TGTGCCAACGGATCGCAAACAGGGCGGTACGAGCAGTACTTC. The V and J genes are TRBV7-9 and TRBJ2-7; maybe TRBD1 (6 bases). Trimming took 10 bases from V and 4 from J, leaving 20 bases between them. The CDR3 loop spans 14 amino acids. Germline V gene data show CDR1 as SEHNR and CDR2 as FQNEAQ (reference sequence).

A word on this clone: This may come from a read error, since a much larger clone is one base off. V gene TRBV7-3 combines with J gene TRBJ1-1; D ambiguous. This CDR3 comprises 15 residues. Germline assignment: CDR1 SGHTA and CDR2 FQGTGA. CDR3: CASSPILVGNTETFF. Here the CDR3 DNA reads TGTGCCAGCAGCCCCATCCTTGTGGGGAACACTGAAACTTTCTTT. Drawing the rest from reference TRBV7-3 and TRBJ1-1, the complete variable domain is GAGVSQTPSNKVTEKGKYVELRCDPISGHTALYWYRQSLGQGPEFLIYFQGTGAADDSGLPNDRFFAVRPEGSVSTLKIQRTERGDSAVYLCASSPILVGNTETFFGQGTRLTVV.

J is TRBJ2-5 and V is TRBV5-1; D ambiguous. The CDR3 loop spans 13 amino acids. Germline V lookup: CDR1 SGHRS, CDR2 YFSETQ. V lost 1 base, J lost 2 bases, and 6 bases lay in between. The CDR3 bases are TGCGCCAGCAGCTTGAGGCAGCAAGAGACCCAGTACTTC. It yields the protein CASSLRQQETQYF.

V gene TRBV19 combines with J gene TRBJ2-3, with D perhaps assigned TRBD1 or TRBD2 (6 bases each). The V end lost 3 bases, the J end lost 0 bases, and 22 bases lay between the germline ends. Looked up from germline, CDR1 is LNHDA and CDR2 is SQIVND (reference sequence). The CDR3 is 19 amino acids. CDR3 DNA sequence: TGTGCCAGTAGTATCGGGGTCTCAATGCGGGACACTAGCACAGATACGCAGTATTTT. Protein product: CASSIGVSMRDTSTDTQYF. Based on the CDR3 plus reference TRBV19 and TRBJ2-3, the full variable domain is DGGITQSPKYLFRKEGQNVTLSCEQNLNHDAMYWYRQDPGQGLRLIYYSQIVNDFQKGDIAEGYSVSREKKESFPLTVTSAQKNPTAFYLCASSIGVSMRDTSTDTQYFGPGTRLTVL.

The chain uses TRBV12-3 or TRBV12-4 and TRBJ1-2; tentative D call: TRBD1 (5 bases). The CDR3 covers 13 residues. V dropped 5 bases and J dropped 8 bases, with 15 bases sitting between them. CDR3 loop: CASSPGPNRGYTF. Written as DNA, the CDR3 is TGTGCCAGCAGTCCGGGGCCCAATCGGGGCTACACCTTC.

This chain uses TRBV19 with TRBJ2-3; TRBD1 agrees at 7 bases. From germline, CDR1 is LNHDA and CDR2 SQIVND (reference sequence). The CDR3 runs 13 residues. Losses at the gene ends were 3 bases for V and 5 bases for J; bases not matched to a gene: 2. DNA for the CDR3: TGTGCCAGTAGTATGAACAGGGGAGATACGCAGTATTTT. It specifies CASSMNRGDTQYF.

This chain uses TRBV2 with TRBJ2-3; 8 bases agree with TRBD1. CDR1 is SNHLY and CDR2 is FYNNEI in the germline V gene. This CDR3 region has 14 residues. Unmatched junction bases numbered 13, after V lost 11 bases and J lost 6 bases. The CDR3 loop reads CAGGAQGALDTQYF. The CDR3 bases are TGTGCCGGAGGGGCGCAGGGGGCGTTGGATACGCAGTATTTT.

The table lists this clone with a few counts. The gene calls are TRBV7-2 and TRBJ2-3; 10 bases fit TRBD2. Germline V CDR1 and CDR2: SGHTA, FQGNSA. This CDR3 is 16 amino acids long. V dropped 3 bases and J dropped 4; count of bases not matched to a gene: 7. The DNA for the CDR3 is TGTGCCAGCAGCTTGCGGACTAGCGGCTTCTCAGATACGCAGTATTTT. It yields the protein CASSLRTSGFSDTQYF.

The chain links TRBV2 to TRBJ2-2; no clear D gene. Trimming took off 6 bases at V and 4 bases at J, with 9 bases between the two ends. Germline CDR1 is SNHLY and CDR2 is FYNNEI. The CDR3 is 13 residues long. The CDR3 loop reads CASRATATGELFF. CDR3 coding DNA: TGTGCCAGCAGGGCGACGGCCACCGGGGAGCTGTTTTTT.

CDR3 amino acids: CASEGQDPDEQYF. The CDR3, as DNA: TGTGCCAGCGAGGGGCAGGATCCCGACGAGCAGTACTTC. The chain carries TRBV2 and TRBJ2-7; the D call may be TRBD1 or TRBD2 (5 bases each). V was trimmed by 8 bases and J by 5 bases, leaving 16 bases between them. Germline-derived CDR1 and CDR2 are SNHLY and FYNNEI. The CDR3 length is 13 residues.

J is TRBJ2-1 and V is TRBV27; D unclear. The germline V gene encodes CDR1 MNHEY and CDR2 SMNVEV (reference sequence). The CDR3 is made up of 15 amino acids. Trimming took off 4 bases at V and 0 bases at J, with 10 bases between the two ends. The CDR3, as DNA: TGTGCCAGCAGTTCCTCAGATAGCTCCTACAATGAGCAGTTCTTC. It encodes CASSSSDSSYNEQFF.

The chain recombines TRBV28 with TRBJ1-2; maybe TRBD1 (6 bases). Trimming took 6 bases from V and 8 from J, leaving 16 bases between them. Germline V gene sequence: CDR1 MDHEN, CDR2 SYDVKM. The CDR3 length is 13 residues. The CDR3 DNA reads as TGTGCCAGCAGCACTGGGGGGGCCAAAGGCTACACCTTC. Amino acid sequence: CASSTGGAKGYTF.

The chain has TRBV6-5 and TRBJ2-2, with TRBD2 matching over 10 bases. In germline, CDR1 is MNHEY, CDR2 SVGAGI. This CDR3 region has 16 residues. The V segment lost 1 base and the J segment 5 bases; nucleotides outside the gene matches: 4. The CDR3 DNA reads TGTGCCAGCAGTTACTTACTAGCGGGGAGGACCGGGGAGCTGTTTTTT. Translated, it gives CASSYLLAGRTGELFF.

Note on this clone: One junction end does not reproduce the germline sequence, and a read error may be involved. The chain combines TRBV6-5 with TRBJ1-1; no clear D. The CDR3 contains 14 residues. Germline-derived CDR1 and CDR2 are MNHEY and SVGAGI. CDR3 amino acids: CASSYQPMNTEAFF. In nucleotides, the CDR3 is TGTGCCAGCAGTTATCAGCCGATGAATACTGAAGCTTTCTTT.

V gene TRBV6-2 or TRBV6-3 combines with J gene TRBJ2-7; D is possibly TRBD2 (6 bases). The CDR3 loop spans 13 amino acids. Trimming removed 6 bases from V and 3 bases from J, with 12 bases in between. Germline V gene data show CDR1 as MNHEY and CDR2 as SVGEGT. The CDR3 nucleotides are TGTGCCAGCAGCGGACTAACGGACTACGAGCAGTACTTC. Translating gives CASSGLTDYEQYF.

This sequence joins TRBV25-1 and TRBJ2-4; D is possibly TRBD1 (5 bases). Trimming removed 4 bases at V and 0 bases at J, with 7 bases between. Looked up from germline, CDR1 is MGHDK and CDR2 is SYGVNS. The CDR3 is made up of 14 amino acids. CDR3 coding DNA: TGTGCCAGCAGTGGACAGTTAGCCAAAAACATTCAGTACTTC. Its protein product is CASSGQLAKNIQYF.